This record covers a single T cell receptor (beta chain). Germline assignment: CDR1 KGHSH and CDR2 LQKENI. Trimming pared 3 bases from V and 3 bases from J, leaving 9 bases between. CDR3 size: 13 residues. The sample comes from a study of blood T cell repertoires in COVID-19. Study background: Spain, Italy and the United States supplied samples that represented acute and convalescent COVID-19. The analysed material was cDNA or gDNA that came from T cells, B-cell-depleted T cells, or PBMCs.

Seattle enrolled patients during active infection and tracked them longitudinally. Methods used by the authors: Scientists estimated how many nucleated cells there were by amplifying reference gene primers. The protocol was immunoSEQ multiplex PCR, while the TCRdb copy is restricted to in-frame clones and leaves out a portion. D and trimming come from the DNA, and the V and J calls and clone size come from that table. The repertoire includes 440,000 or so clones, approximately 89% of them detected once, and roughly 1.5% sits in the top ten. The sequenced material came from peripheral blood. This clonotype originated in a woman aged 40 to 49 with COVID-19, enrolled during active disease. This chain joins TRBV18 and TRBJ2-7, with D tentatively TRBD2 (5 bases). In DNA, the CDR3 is TGTGCCAGCTCACCTTTGGGAGTCTACGAGCAGTACTTC. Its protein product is CASSPLGVYEQYF.